The 5 T cell receptor beta chains listed next were all sequenced from one sample in a study of cytomegalovirus exposure and HLA in healthy donors. Primers included in the PCR were 60 Vbeta and 13 Jbeta primers. This table comes from immunoSEQ multiplex PCR, and its TCRdb copy is limited to in-frame clones, with some not included. The sample lists a few hundred thousand clones, roughly 80% seen once, with roughly 0.3% in the top ten. Sequenced material: PBMCs. These TCRs come from a girl aged 2 to 10 in good health and CMV-seronegative.

V usage is TRBV29-1 and J usage is TRBJ2-3, with D perhaps TRBD1 (6 bases). The CDR3 loop spans 13 amino acids. Per the germline V gene, CDR1 is SQVTM and CDR2 is ANQGSEA. V was trimmed by 5 bases and J by 1 base, leaving 10 bases between them. CDR3 coding DNA: TGCAGCGTTATGACAGGAGGCACAGATACGCAGTATTTT. It encodes CSVMTGGTDTQYF.

The gene calls are TRBV19 and TRBJ1-6; 9 bases map to TRBD1. J gave up 2 bases and V 9 bases, and 8 bases lay outside the gene matches. In germline, CDR1 is LNHDA, CDR2 SQIVND (reference sequence). This CDR3 has 16 amino acids. CDR3 coding DNA: TGTGCCAGCCACCGGACAGGGGCGGCCTATAATTCACCCCTCCACTTT. The encoded protein is CASHRTGAAYNSPLHF.

The chain links TRBV21-1 to TRBJ1-4. TRBV21-1 represents a pseudogene. The CDR3 loop spans 17 amino acids. The CDR3 loop reads CASSKGVGGVANEKLFF. Written as DNA, the CDR3 is TGTGCCAGCAGCAAAGGAGTGGGGGGAGTAGCTAATGAAAAACTGTTTTTT.

The chain uses TRBV9 and TRBJ2-7, with a tentative D call TRBD2 (6 bases). V lost 5 bases to trimming and J lost 0 bases, with 27 bases between them. Per the germline V gene, CDR1 is SGDLS and CDR2 is YYNGEE. The CDR3 length is 19 residues. CDR3 residues: CASSVRDAEAGLSSYEQYF. The DNA of the CDR3 is TGTGCCAGCAGTGTCCGAGACGCGGAGGCGGGATTGAGCTCCTACGAGCAGTACTTC.

The V gene is TRBV6-5, the J gene TRBJ2-2; D is possibly TRBD1 (6 bases). The CDR3 totals 15 residues. In germline, CDR1 is MNHEY, CDR2 SVGAGI. V shed 9 bases and J shed 4 bases, with 18 bases lying between them. CDR3 coding DNA: TGTGCCAGGTCGACACAGGGTTGGGGCACCGGGGAGCTGTTTTTT. This translates into CARSTQGWGTGELFF.